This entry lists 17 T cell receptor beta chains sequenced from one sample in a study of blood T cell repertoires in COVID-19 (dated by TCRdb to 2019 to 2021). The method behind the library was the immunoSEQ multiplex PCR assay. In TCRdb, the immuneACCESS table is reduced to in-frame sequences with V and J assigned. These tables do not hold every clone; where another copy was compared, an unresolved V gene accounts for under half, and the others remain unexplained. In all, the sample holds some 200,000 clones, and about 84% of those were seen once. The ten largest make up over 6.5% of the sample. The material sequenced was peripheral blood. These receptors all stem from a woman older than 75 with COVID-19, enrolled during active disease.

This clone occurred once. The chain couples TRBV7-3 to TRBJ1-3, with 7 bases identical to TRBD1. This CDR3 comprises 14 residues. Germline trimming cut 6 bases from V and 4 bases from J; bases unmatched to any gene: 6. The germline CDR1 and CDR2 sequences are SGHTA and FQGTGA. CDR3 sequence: CASSQDRAGNTIYF. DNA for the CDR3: TGTGCCAGCAGTCAAGACAGGGCGGGAAACACCATATATTTT.

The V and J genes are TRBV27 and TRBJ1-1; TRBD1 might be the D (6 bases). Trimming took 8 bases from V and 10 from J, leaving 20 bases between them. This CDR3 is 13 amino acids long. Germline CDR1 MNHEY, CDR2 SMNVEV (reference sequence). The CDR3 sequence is CASRSRGSWGAFF. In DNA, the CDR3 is TGTGCCAGCCGGTCCAGGGGATCCTGGGGAGCTTTCTTT.

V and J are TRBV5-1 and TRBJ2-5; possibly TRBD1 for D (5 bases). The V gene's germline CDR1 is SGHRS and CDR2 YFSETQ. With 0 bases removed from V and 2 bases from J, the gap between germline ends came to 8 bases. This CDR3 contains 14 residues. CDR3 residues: CASSLETGQETQYF. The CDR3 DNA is TGCGCCAGCAGCTTGGAAACAGGTCAAGAGACCCAGTACTTC.

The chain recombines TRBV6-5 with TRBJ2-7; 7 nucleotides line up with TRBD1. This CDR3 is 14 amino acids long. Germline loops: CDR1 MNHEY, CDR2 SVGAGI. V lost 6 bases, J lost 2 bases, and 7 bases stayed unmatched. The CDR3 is CASRTDRAAYEQYF. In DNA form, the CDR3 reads TGTGCCAGCAGAACAGACAGGGCGGCCTACGAGCAGTACTTC.

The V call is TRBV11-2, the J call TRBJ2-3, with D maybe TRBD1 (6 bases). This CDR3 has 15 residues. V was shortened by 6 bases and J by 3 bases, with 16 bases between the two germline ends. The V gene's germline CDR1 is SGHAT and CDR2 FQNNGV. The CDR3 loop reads CASRGLGRGTDTQYF. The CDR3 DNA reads TGTGCCAGCAGAGGACTGGGTAGGGGGACAGATACGCAGTATTTT.

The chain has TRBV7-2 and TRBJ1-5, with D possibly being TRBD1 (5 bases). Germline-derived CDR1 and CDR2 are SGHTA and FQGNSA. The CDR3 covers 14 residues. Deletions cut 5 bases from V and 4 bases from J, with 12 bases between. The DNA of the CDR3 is TGTGCCAGCAGCCAACGGAGGGGAAATCAGCCCCAGCATTTT. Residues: CASSQRRGNQPQHF.

The CDR3 loop is CASSLGLAGTTDTQYF. The CDR3 DNA reads as TGCGCCAGCAGCTTGGGGTTAGCGGGGACCACAGATACGCAGTATTTT. The chain links TRBV5-1 to TRBJ2-3, with 8 nucleotides matching TRBD2. Germline-derived CDR1 and CDR2 are SGHRS and YFSETQ. Losses at the gene ends were 0 bases for V and 2 bases for J; bases not matched to a gene: 5. This CDR3 comprises 16 residues.

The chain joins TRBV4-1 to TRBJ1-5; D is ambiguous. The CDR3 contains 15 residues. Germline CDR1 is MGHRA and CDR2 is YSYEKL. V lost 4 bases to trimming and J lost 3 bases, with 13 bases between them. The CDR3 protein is CASSPGGNTNQPQHF. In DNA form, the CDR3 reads TGCGCCAGCAGCCCTGGAGGGAATACCAATCAGCCCCAGCATTTT.

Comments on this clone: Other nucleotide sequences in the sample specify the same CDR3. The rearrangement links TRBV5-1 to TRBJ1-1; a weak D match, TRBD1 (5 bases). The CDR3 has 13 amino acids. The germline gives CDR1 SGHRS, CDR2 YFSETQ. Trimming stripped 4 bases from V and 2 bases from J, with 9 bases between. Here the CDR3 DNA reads TGCGCCAGCAGCCCTACAGGAAACACTGAAGCTTTCTTT. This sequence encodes CASSPTGNTEAFF.

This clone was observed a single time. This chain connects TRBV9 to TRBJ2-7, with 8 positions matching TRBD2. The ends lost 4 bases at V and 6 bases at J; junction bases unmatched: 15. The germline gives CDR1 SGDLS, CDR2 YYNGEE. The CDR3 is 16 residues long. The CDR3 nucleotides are TGTGCCAGCAGCCCTACCCCTTTGCCGGGGGGGATCGAGCAGTACTTC. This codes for CASSPTPLPGGIEQYF. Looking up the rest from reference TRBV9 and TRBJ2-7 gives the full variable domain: DSGVTQTPKHLITATGQRVTLRCSPRSGDLSVYWYQQSLDQGLQFLIQYYNGEERAKGNILERFSAQQFPDLHSELNLSSLELGDSALYFCASSPTPLPGGIEQYFGPGTRLTVT.

The CDR3 nucleotides read TGTGCCAGCAGCACAGGGGAAAAACTGTTTTTT. It codes for CASSTGEKLFF. The rearrangement uses TRBV7-9 and TRBJ1-4; D is possibly TRBD1 (6 bases). This CDR3 is built from 11 residues. Germline lookup yields CDR1 SEHNR and CDR2 FQNEAQ (reference sequence). V dropped 5 bases and J dropped 8 bases, with 6 bases sitting between them. The full variable domain, completed using reference TRBV7-9 and TRBJ1-4, is DTGVSQNPRHKITKRGQNVTFRCDPISEHNRLYWYRQTLGQGPEFLTYFQNEAQLEKSRLLSDRFSAERPKGSFSTLEIQRTEQGDSAMYLCASSTGEKLFFGSGTQLSVL.

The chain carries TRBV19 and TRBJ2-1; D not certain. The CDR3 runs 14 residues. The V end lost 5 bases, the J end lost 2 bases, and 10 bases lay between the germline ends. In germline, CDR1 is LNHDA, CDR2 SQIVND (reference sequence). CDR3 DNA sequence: TGTGCCAGTAGTGTGACTTTCACCTACAATGAGCAGTTCTTC. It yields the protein CASSVTFTYNEQFF.

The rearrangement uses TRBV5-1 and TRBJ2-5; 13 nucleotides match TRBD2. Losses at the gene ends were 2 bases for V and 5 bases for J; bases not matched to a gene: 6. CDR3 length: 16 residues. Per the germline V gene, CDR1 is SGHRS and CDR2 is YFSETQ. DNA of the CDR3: TGCGCCAGCAGCTTAGGACTAGCGGGAGTCCAGGAGACCCAGTACTTC. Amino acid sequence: CASSLGLAGVQETQYF.

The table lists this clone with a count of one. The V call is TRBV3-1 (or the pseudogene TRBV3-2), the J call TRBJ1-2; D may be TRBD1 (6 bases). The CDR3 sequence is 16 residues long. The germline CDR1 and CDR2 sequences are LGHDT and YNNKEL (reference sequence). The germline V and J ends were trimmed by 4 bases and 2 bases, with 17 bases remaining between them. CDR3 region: CASSRGQLVTNYGYTF. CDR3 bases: TGTGCCAGCAGCCGTGGACAGCTAGTAACGAACTATGGCTACACCTTC.

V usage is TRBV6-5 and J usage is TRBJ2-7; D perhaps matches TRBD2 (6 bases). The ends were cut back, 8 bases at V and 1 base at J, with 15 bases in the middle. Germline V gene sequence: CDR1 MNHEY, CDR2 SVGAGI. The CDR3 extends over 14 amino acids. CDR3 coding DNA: TGTGCCAGCGCCCCCCTAGCGTCATCCTACGAGCAGTACTTC. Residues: CASAPLASSYEQYF.

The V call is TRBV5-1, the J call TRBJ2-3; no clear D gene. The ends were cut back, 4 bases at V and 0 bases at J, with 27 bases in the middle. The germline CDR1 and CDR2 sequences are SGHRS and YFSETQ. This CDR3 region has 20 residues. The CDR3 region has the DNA TGCGCCAGCAGCATATCCCTGTCGTCTCGGTCAGGTTATAGCACAGATACGCAGTATTTT. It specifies CASSISLSSRSGYSTDTQYF.

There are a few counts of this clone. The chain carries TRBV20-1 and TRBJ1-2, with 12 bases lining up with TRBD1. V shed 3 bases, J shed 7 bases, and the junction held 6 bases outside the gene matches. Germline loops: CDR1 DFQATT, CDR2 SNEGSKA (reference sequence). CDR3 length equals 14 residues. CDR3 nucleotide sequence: TGCAGTGCTAGTGGGGGGACAGGGGGCCGTGGCTACACCTTC. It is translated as CSASGGTGGRGYTF.